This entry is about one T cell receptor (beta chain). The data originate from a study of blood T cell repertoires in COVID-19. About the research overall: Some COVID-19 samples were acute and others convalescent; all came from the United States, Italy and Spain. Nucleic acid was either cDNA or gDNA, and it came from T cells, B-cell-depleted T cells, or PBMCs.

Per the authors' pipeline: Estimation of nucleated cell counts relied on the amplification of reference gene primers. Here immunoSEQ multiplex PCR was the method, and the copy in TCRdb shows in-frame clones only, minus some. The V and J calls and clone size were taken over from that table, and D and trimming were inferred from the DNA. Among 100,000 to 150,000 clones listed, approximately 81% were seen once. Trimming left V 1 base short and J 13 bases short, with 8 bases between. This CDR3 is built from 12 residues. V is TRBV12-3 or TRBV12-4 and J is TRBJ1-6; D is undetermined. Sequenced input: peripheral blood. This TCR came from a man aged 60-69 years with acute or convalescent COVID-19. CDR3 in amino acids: CASSLVSGPLHF. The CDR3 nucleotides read TGTGCCAGCAGTTTAGTTTCGGGTCCCCTCCACTTT.